The 9 T cell receptor beta chains below were found in one sample sequenced in a study of T cell responses to AZD1222 COVID-19 vaccine. Measured with immunoSEQ multiplex PCR; TCRdb has only the in-frame clones, and not every one. Of approximately 90,000 clones in the sample, 85% to 95% were seen once. The source was peripheral blood, collected on day 0 of AZD1222 vaccination. All receptors derive from an adult in good health.

A single count supports this clone. The V and J genes are TRBV27 and TRBJ1-4; the D is unclear. Trimming shortened V by 11 bases and J by 0 bases, and 28 bases separated the two germline ends. The CDR3 runs to 19 residues. Germline CDR1 is MNHEY and CDR2 is SMNVEV (reference sequence). CDR3 nucleotide sequence: TGTGCCTGCCATCCCCCAGGACTCAAAGGCCCGACAACTAATGAAAAACTGTTTTTT. Residues: CACHPPGLKGPTTNEKLFF.

The genes are TRBV7-2 and TRBJ2-2; D assignment may be TRBD1 or TRBD2 (5 bases each). The CDR3 sequence is 16 residues long. The germline V and J ends were trimmed by 3 bases and 2 bases, with 13 bases remaining between them. Germline CDR1 SGHTA, CDR2 FQGNSA. This chain's CDR3 is CASSFRGQGNTGELFF. The CDR3, as DNA: TGTGCCAGCAGCTTCCGCGGGCAGGGCAACACCGGGGAGCTGTTTTTT.

The table lists this clone with a count of one. The chain employs TRBV7-9 and TRBJ2-3; D remains ambiguous. CDR3 size: 17 residues. V was shortened by 1 base and J by 2 bases, with 16 bases between the two germline ends. Germline V gene lookup returns CDR1 SEHNR and CDR2 FQNEAQ (reference sequence). CDR3 amino acids: CASSLVIFGQDTDTQYF. CDR3 sequence (DNA): TGTGCCAGCAGCTTAGTTATTTTTGGTCAAGACACAGATACGCAGTATTTT.

The chain links TRBV7-2 to TRBJ2-2, with unresolved D. The CDR3 is 14 amino acids. Between the trimmed V and J ends, which lost 3 bases and 5 bases, there was a span of 10 bases. Germline V gene data show CDR1 as SGHTA and CDR2 as FQGNSA. The CDR3 region has the DNA TGTGCCAGCAGCTTCTCTAAAAATACCGGGGAGCTGTTTTTT. This encodes CASSFSKNTGELFF.

This chain uses TRBV2 with TRBJ2-7; the match to TRBD2 covers 9 bases. This CDR3 has 16 residues. CDR1 is SNHLY, CDR2 FYNNEI, per germline. With 4 bases clipped from V and 3 bases from J, the junction kept 10 bases outside the gene matches. This chain's CDR3 is CASSATSGFGFYEQYF. DNA of the CDR3: TGTGCCAGCAGTGCAACTAGCGGGTTCGGCTTCTACGAGCAGTACTTC. The entire variable domain, with the rest obtained from reference TRBV2 and TRBJ2-7, is as follows: EPEVTQTPSHQVTQMGQEVILRCVPISNHLYFYWYRQILGQKVEFLVSFYNNEISEKSEIFDDQFSVERPDGSNFTLKIRSTKLEDSAMYFCASSATSGFGFYEQYFGPGTRLTVT.

The chain joins TRBV6-5 to TRBJ2-7, with 9 positions matching TRBD2. From germline, CDR1 is MNHEY and CDR2 SVGAGI. This CDR3 has 15 amino acids. With V trimmed by 0 bases and J by 2 bases, 2 bases remained unmatched. This chain's CDR3 is CASSYSGLAPYEQYF. The DNA of the CDR3 is TGTGCCAGCAGTTACTCGGGACTAGCCCCCTACGAGCAGTACTTC.

The chain combines TRBV4-2 with TRBJ2-7; D may be TRBD1 or TRBD2 (5 bases each). Germline loops: CDR1 LGHNA, CDR2 YNFKEQ. The CDR3 totals 16 residues. Trimming removed 0 bases from V and 4 bases from J, with 16 bases in between. The CDR3 loop is CASSQDQGRVKYEQYF. The CDR3 DNA is TGTGCCAGCAGCCAAGATCAGGGACGGGTGAAGTACGAGCAGTACTTC.

This chain uses TRBV2 with TRBJ1-2, with TRBD1 matching over 8 bases. Germline V CDR1 and CDR2: SNHLY, FYNNEI. This CDR3 has 14 amino acids. J lost 4 bases, V lost 3 bases, and 4 bases had no gene match. As DNA, the CDR3 is TGTGCCAGCAGTGACAGGGGGCAGGCCTATGGCTACACCTTC. This gives the protein CASSDRGQAYGYTF.

The rearrangement joins TRBV29-1 to TRBJ1-3; D uncertain. The ends were cut back, 0 bases at V and 4 bases at J, with 7 bases in the middle. Germline lookup yields CDR1 SQVTM and CDR2 ANQGSEA. The CDR3 runs 13 residues. CDR3 region: CSVEEVGGNTIYF. CDR3 coding DNA: TGCAGCGTTGAAGAAGTAGGCGGAAACACCATATATTTT.